The 20 T cell receptor beta chains below were found in one sample sequenced in a study of cytomegalovirus exposure and HLA in healthy donors. PCR primers comprised 60 Vbeta and 13 Jbeta primers. TCRdb's table, derived via immunoSEQ multiplex PCR, lists solely in-frame clones and lacks some. The sample has some 150,000 clones, approximately 80% seen once. The sample consisted of PBMCs. The receptors shown here come from a woman aged 18-29 years in good health and CMV-seronegative.

The CDR3 region is CASRLDRGRKGTQYF. The CDR3 DNA follows: TGTGCCAGCAGACTGGACAGGGGAAGAAAGGGGACCCAGTACTTC. The chain couples TRBV6-6 to TRBJ2-5; 9 positions agree with TRBD1. This CDR3 spans 15 amino acids. Germline V CDR1 and CDR2: MNHNY, SVGAGI (reference sequence). With V trimmed by 6 bases and J by 7 bases, 12 bases remained unmatched.

This chain joins TRBV5-4 and TRBJ2-3; 7 bases are shared with TRBD1. This CDR3 is 15 amino acids long. Germline trimming cut 4 bases from V and 3 bases from J; bases unmatched to any gene: 8. Germline values: CDR1 SGHNT, CDR2 YYREEE (reference sequence). CDR3 nucleotides: TGTGCCAGCAGCGGTAGGGGGCGAGCGACAGATACGCAGTATTTT. Protein: CASSGRGRATDTQYF.

The genes are TRBV19 and TRBJ1-2; 10 bases match TRBD1. V lost 9 bases, J lost 7 bases, and 11 bases stayed unmatched. Per germline, CDR1 LNHDA and CDR2 SQIVND (reference sequence). This CDR3 is built from 14 residues. CDR3 sequence: CASKWTGGTTGYTF. The CDR3 DNA reads TGTGCCAGCAAATGGACAGGGGGAACGACTGGCTACACCTTC.

The gene calls are TRBV7-9 and TRBJ2-7, with a weak D call TRBD1 (6 bases). Trimming shortened V by 4 bases and J by 1 base, and 11 bases separated the two germline ends. The CDR3 runs 14 residues. Germline CDR1 and CDR2: SEHNR and FQNEAQ (reference sequence). In DNA form, the CDR3 reads TGTGCCAGCAGCTCCGTGACAGGTTCCTACGAGCAGTACTTC. It is translated as CASSSVTGSYEQYF.

The gene calls are TRBV6-5 and TRBJ2-2, with D uncertain. This CDR3 has 13 amino acids. Germline V gene data show CDR1 as MNHEY and CDR2 as SVGAGI. The V and J ends lost 2 bases and 3 bases respectively, with 4 bases between them. The CDR3 coding sequence is TGTGCCAGCAGTTACCCTTACACCGGGGAGCTGTTTTTT. It codes for CASSYPYTGELFF.

This clone has only a few counts. The J gene is TRBJ2-6, the V gene TRBV5-4, with D possibly being TRBD2 (6 bases). CDR1 is SGHNT, CDR2 YYREEE, per germline (reference sequence). The V and J ends lost 4 bases and 4 bases respectively, with 18 bases between them. This CDR3 region has 17 residues. The CDR3 here is CASSGRRDHPGANVLTF. In DNA form, the CDR3 reads TGTGCCAGCAGCGGAAGGAGGGACCATCCGGGGGCCAACGTCCTGACTTTC.

The rearrangement links TRBV28 to TRBJ2-3; D is uncertain. The CDR3 totals 15 residues. Trimming cost V 2 bases and J 2 bases, with 11 bases left between them. Looked up from germline, CDR1 is MDHEN and CDR2 is SYDVKM. CDR3 residues: CASSLKFAPTDTQYF. CDR3 DNA: TGTGCCAGCAGTTTAAAGTTTGCGCCCACAGATACGCAGTATTTT.

This clone was seen once. This rearrangement joins TRBV7-9 to TRBJ2-2; 10 nucleotides match TRBD1. Germline V CDR1 and CDR2: SEHNR, FQNEAQ (reference sequence). The CDR3 is made up of 17 amino acids. The V segment lost 5 bases and the J segment 7 bases; nucleotides outside the gene matches: 13. CDR3 DNA: TGTGCCAGCAGCCTTTACCCGACAGGGGGCCGTATCGGGGAGCTGTTTTTT. Amino acid sequence: CASSLYPTGGRIGELFF.

The rearrangement joins TRBV2 to TRBJ1-5, with 7 bases aligning to TRBD1. With V trimmed by 4 bases and J by 6 bases, 6 bases remained unmatched. The CDR3 runs 14 residues. Per germline, CDR1 SNHLY and CDR2 FYNNEI. The CDR3 loop is CASSASTGAQPQHF. CDR3 in DNA: TGTGCCAGCAGTGCAAGTACAGGGGCTCAGCCCCAGCATTTT. The full variable domain, with the rest looked up from reference TRBV2 and TRBJ1-5, is EPEVTQTPSHQVTQMGQEVILRCVPISNHLYFYWYRQILGQKVEFLVSFYNNEISEKSEIFDDQFSVERPDGSNFTLKIRSTKLEDSAMYFCASSASTGAQPQHFGDGTRLSIL.

This clone showed up just once. This chain connects TRBV7-8 to TRBJ2-1, with 8 nucleotides matching TRBD2. The CDR3 is 17 amino acids. Per the germline V gene, CDR1 is SGHVS and CDR2 is FQNEAQ. The J segment lost 7 bases and the V segment lost 4 bases, leaving 15 bases of the junction unmatched. The CDR3 is CASSSGWGVAGINEQFF. CDR3 nucleotides: TGTGCCAGCAGCTCGGGGTGGGGGGTAGCGGGAATAAATGAGCAGTTCTTC.

The chain links TRBV2 to TRBJ2-3; 9 bases map to TRBD2. Germline assignment: CDR1 SNHLY and CDR2 FYNNEI. J was trimmed by 5 bases and V by 1 base; bases with no gene match: 13. This CDR3 region has 18 residues. CDR3 amino acids: CASSEEAVIAGVRDTQYF. CDR3 coding DNA: TGTGCCAGCAGTGAAGAGGCGGTTATAGCGGGAGTGCGAGATACGCAGTATTTT.

V is TRBV5-4 and J is TRBJ1-2; TRBD1 is a possible D gene (5 bases). V was shortened by 5 bases and J by 7 bases, with 24 bases between the two germline ends. This CDR3 is 16 amino acids long. CDR1 is SGHNT and CDR2 is YYREEE in the germline V gene (reference sequence). The DNA of the CDR3 is TGTGCCAGCAGTCCCTCCCCGGGGCGGGGGGACTCTGGCTACACCTTC. Translating gives CASSPSPGRGDSGYTF.

This clone came up a few times. The chain combines TRBV30 with TRBJ2-3, with TRBD2 as a possible D gene (5 bases). The V end lost 3 bases, the J end lost 0 bases, and 16 bases lay between the germline ends. The CDR3 covers 16 residues. Looked up from germline, CDR1 is GTSNPN and CDR2 is SVGIG (reference sequence). The CDR3 loop is CAWSTMVALSTDTQYF. As DNA, the CDR3 is TGTGCCTGGAGCACTATGGTAGCGCTAAGCACAGATACGCAGTATTTT.

Comments on this clone: Other DNA sequences in the same sample also yield this CDR3. J is TRBJ1-1 and V is TRBV28, with TRBD1 matching 8 bases. The CDR3 sequence is 11 residues long. Germline V gene sequence: CDR1 MDHEN, CDR2 SYDVKM. V was pared by 6 bases and J by 11 bases, with 5 bases of the junction left unmatched. The CDR3 nucleotides are TGTGCCAGCAGCTTGACAGGGGTGGCTTTCTTT. Translated, it gives CASSLTGVAFF.

The chain has TRBV6-1 and TRBJ2-1; the D is unclear. Per the germline V gene, CDR1 is MNHNS and CDR2 is SASEGT. CDR3 size: 12 residues. The ends were cut back, 5 bases at V and 9 bases at J, with 11 bases in the middle. CDR3 sequence reads: CASSFWAGEQFF. CDR3 DNA: TGTGCCAGCAGTTTTTGGGCCGGTGAGCAGTTCTTC.

The chain recombines TRBV9 with TRBJ1-1; the match to TRBD1 covers 12 bases. The CDR3 sequence is 18 residues long. Germline CDR1 is SGDLS and CDR2 is YYNGEE. V lost 0 bases to trimming and J lost 4 bases; unmatched junction nucleotides: 10. The CDR3 is CASSVAYRDRGLATEAFF. Written as DNA, the CDR3 is TGTGCCAGCAGCGTAGCCTACCGGGACAGGGGGCTTGCCACTGAAGCTTTCTTT.

The rearrangement links TRBV19 to TRBJ1-2; 10 nucleotides line up with TRBD1. The CDR3 consists of 18 residues. After removal of 7 bases from V and 7 bases from J, the junction contained 21 bases not matched to a gene. Germline CDR1 LNHDA, CDR2 SQIVND (reference sequence). The DNA for the CDR3 is TGTGCCAGTACCCAGTATGAAGGTGCCGGGACAGGGGCGGGTGGCTACACCTTC. It specifies CASTQYEGAGTGAGGYTF.

V and J are TRBV5-1 and TRBJ1-6; 9 positions agree with TRBD1. CDR3 length equals 14 residues. V was clipped by 5 bases and J by 9 bases; unmatched bases: 6. From germline, CDR1 is SGHRS and CDR2 YFSETQ. In DNA, the CDR3 is TGCGCCAGCAGATACGGGACAGGGATTTCACCCCTCCACTTT. Protein product: CASRYGTGISPLHF.

The chain is built from TRBV28 and TRBJ2-4, with unresolved D. V lost 5 bases and J lost 7, with 12 bases in between. The CDR3 contains 13 residues. CDR1 is MDHEN, CDR2 SYDVKM, per germline. The CDR3 DNA sequence: TGTGCCAGCAGTCCCCCCCTAATGAACATTCAGTACTTC. It codes for CASSPPLMNIQYF.

The V call is TRBV2, the J call TRBJ2-2, with 12 positions matching TRBD2. V lost 7 bases to trimming and J lost 1 base; unmatched junction nucleotides: 1. This CDR3 has 15 residues. The V gene's germline CDR1 is SNHLY and CDR2 FYNNEI. The CDR3 reads CASTGLAGNTGELFF. CDR3 bases: TGTGCCAGCACGGGACTAGCGGGGAACACCGGGGAGCTGTTTTTT.